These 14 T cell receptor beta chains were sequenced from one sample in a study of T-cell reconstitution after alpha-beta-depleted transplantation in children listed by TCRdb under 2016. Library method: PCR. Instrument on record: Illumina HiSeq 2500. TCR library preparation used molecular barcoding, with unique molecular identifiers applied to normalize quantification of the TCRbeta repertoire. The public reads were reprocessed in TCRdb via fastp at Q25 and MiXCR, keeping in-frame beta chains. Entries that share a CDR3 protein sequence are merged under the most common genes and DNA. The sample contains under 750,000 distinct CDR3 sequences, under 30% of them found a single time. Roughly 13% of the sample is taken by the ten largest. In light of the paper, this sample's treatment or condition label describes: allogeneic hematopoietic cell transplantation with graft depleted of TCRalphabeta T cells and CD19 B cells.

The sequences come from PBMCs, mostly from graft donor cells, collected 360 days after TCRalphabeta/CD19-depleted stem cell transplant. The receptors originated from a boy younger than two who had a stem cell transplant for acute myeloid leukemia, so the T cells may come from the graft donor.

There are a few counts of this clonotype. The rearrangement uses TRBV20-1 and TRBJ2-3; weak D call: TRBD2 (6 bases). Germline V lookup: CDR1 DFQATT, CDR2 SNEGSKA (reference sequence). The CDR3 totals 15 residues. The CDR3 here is CSAEGGRPSTDTQYF. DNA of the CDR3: TGCAGCGCGGAGGGAGGCCGACCTAGCACAGATACGCAGTATTTT.

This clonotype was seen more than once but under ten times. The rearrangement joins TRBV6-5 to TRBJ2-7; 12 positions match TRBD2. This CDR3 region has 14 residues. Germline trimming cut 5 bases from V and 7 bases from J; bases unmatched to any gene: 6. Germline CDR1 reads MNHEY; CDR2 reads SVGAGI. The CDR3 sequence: CASSTSGGLREQYF. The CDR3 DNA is TGTGCCAGCAGTACTAGCGGGGGGTTACGTGAGCAGTACTTC.

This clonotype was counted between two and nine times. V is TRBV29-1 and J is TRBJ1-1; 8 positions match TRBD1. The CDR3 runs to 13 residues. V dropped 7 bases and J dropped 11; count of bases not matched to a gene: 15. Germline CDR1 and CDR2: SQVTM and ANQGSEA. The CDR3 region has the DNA TGCAGCGGGGCCTTGACAGGGGTTGACTGGGCTTTCTTT. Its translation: CSGALTGVDWAFF.

The CDR3 coding sequence is TGTGCCAGCAGTCCCCCCCTCACATTTCATACGGATACGCAGTATTTT. Translating it yields CASSPPLTFHTDTQYF. The chain is built from TRBV12-3 or TRBV12-4 and TRBJ2-3; D is unclear. The CDR3 spans 16 residues. Trimming shortened V by 5 bases and J by 6 bases, and 21 bases separated the two germline ends.

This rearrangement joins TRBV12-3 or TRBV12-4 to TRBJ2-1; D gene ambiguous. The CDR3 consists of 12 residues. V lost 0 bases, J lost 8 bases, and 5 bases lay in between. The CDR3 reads CASSLAVYEQFF. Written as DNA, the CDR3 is TGTGCCAGCAGTTTAGCAGTCTATGAGCAGTTCTTC.

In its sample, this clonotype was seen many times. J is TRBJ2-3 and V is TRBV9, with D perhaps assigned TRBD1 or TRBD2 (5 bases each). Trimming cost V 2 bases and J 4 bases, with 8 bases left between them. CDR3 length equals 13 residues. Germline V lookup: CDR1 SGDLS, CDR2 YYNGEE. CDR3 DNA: TGTGCCAGCAGCGTGGGACCGTCAGATACGCAGTATTTT. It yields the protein CASSVGPSDTQYF.

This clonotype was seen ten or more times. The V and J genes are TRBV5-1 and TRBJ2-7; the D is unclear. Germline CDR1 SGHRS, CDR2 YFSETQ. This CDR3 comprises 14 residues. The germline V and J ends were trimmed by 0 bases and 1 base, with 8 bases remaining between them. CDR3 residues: CASSLGGASYEQYV. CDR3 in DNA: TGCGCCAGCAGCTTGGGTGGAGCTTCCTACGAGCAGTACGTC.

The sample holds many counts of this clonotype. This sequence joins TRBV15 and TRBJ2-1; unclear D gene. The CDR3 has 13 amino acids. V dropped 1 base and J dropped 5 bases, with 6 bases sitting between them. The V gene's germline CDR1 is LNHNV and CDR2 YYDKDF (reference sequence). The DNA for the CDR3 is TGTGCCACCAGCAGAGCCAGTAACAATGAGCAGTTCTTC. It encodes CATSRASNNEQFF.

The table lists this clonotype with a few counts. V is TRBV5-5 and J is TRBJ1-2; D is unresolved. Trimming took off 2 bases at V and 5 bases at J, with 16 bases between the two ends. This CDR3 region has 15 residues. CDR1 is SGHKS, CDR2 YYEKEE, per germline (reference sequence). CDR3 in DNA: TGTGCCAGCAGCTTAAGGTTACCCCCGTTTTATGGCTACACCTTC. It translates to CASSLRLPPFYGYTF.

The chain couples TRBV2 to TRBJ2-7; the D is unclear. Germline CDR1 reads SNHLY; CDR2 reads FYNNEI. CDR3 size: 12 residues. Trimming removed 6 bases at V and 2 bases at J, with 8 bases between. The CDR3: CASRQTTYEQYV. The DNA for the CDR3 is TGTGCCAGCAGACAGACCACCTACGAGCAGTACGTC.

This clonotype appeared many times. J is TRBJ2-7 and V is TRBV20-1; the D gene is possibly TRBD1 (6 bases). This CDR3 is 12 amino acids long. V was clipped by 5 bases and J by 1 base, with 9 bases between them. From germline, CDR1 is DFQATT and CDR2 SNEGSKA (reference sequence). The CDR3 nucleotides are TGCAGTGCTGACGACAGGTCCTACGAGCAGTACTTC. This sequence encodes CSADDRSYEQYF.

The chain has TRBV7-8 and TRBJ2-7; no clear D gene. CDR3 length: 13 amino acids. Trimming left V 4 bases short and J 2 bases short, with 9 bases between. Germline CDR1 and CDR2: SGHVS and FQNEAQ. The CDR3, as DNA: TGTGCCAGCAGCTATGACGGGCCCTACGAGCAGTACGTC. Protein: CASSYDGPYEQYV.

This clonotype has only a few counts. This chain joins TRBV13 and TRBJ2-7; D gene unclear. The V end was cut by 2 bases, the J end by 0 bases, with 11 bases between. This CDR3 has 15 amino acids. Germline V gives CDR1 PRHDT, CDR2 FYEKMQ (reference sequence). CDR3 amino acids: CASSLTSGVSYEQYF. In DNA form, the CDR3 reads TGTGCCAGCAGCTTAACGTCAGGTGTCTCCTACGAGCAGTACTTC.

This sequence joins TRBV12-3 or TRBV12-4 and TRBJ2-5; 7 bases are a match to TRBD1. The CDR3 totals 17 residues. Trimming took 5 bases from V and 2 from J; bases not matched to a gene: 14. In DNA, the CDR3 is TGTGCCAGCAGTCCTTCGCCCTCAGGGGGACCTCAAGAGACCCAGTACTTC. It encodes CASSPSPSGGPQETQYF.